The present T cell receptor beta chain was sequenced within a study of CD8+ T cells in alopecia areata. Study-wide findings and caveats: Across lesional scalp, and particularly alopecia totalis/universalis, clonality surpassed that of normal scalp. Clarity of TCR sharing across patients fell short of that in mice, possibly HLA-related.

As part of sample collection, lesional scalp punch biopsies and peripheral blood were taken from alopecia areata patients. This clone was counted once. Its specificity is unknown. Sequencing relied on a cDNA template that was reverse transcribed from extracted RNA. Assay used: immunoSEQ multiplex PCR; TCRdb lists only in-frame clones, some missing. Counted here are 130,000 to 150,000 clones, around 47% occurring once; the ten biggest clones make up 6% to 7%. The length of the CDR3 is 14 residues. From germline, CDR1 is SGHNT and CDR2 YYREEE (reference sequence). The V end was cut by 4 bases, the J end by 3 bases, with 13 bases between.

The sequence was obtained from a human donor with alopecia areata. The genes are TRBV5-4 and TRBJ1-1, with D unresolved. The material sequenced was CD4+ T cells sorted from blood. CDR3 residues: CASSPAAGDTEAFF. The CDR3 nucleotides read TGTGCCAGCAGCCCCGCGGCTGGGGACACTGAAGCTTTCTTT.